These T cell receptor beta chains were read from a single sample in a study of cytomegalovirus exposure and HLA in healthy donors. Profiling relied on immunoSEQ multiplex PCR, and the TCRdb table lists in-frame clones only, not all of them. Of 160,000 or so clones detected, 60% to 80% appear once; the ten largest clones hold 4.7%. The sample taken for sequencing was PBMCs. These receptors were taken from a man aged 18 to 30 in good health and CMV-seropositive. CDR3s include the opening cysteine and the closing phenylalanine or tryptophan. The order of the fields is J gene, D gene, V gene, clone size, CDR3 protein, CDR3 DNA. The D gene is left open where the match is weak. Clone size appears in some rows only: once, few, many, or a class for an expanded clone.

j_call: TRBJ1-4; d_call: TRBD1; v_call: TRBV9; clone_size: .; cdr3_aa: CASSGDRVNEKLFF; cdr3_nt: TGTGCCAGCAGCGGCGACAGGGTTAATGAAAAACTGTTTTTT
j_call: TRBJ1-5; d_call: .; v_call: TRBV30; clone_size: few; cdr3_aa: CAWSAGRNQPQHF; cdr3_nt: TGTGCCTGGAGTGCGGGTAGAAATCAGCCCCAGCATTTT
j_call: TRBJ1-1; d_call: .; v_call: TRBV18; clone_size: few; cdr3_aa: CASSPARKDTEAFF; cdr3_nt: TGTGCCAGCTCACCCGCCAGGAAAGACACTGAAGCTTTCTTT
j_call: TRBJ1-2; d_call: .; v_call: TRBV6-1; clone_size: .; cdr3_aa: CASSDGGSYDGYTF; cdr3_nt: TGTGCCAGCAGTGATGGGGGGTCGTACGATGGCTACACCTTC
j_call: TRBJ1-5; d_call: TRBD1; v_call: TRBV5-1; clone_size: .; cdr3_aa: CASSSGTGGNQPQHF; cdr3_nt: TGCGCCAGCAGCTCCGGGACAGGGGGAAATCAGCCCCAGCATTTT
j_call: TRBJ2-4; d_call: TRBD1; v_call: TRBV19; clone_size: few; cdr3_aa: CATSQGTGKNIQYF; cdr3_nt: TGTGCCACATCACAGGGGACGGGCAAAAACATTCAGTACTTC
j_call: TRBJ1-1; d_call: TRBD1; v_call: TRBV6-5; clone_size: .; cdr3_aa: CASSTGQLNTEAFF; cdr3_nt: TGTGCCAGCAGCACGGGACAGTTGAACACTGAAGCTTTCTTT
j_call: TRBJ2-1; d_call: TRBD2; v_call: TRBV9; clone_size: .; cdr3_aa: CASSASGGVGNEQFF; cdr3_nt: TGTGCCAGCAGCGCTAGCGGGGGGGTTGGTAATGAGCAGTTCTTC
j_call: TRBJ2-3; d_call: TRBD2; v_call: TRBV14; clone_size: .; cdr3_aa: CASSQDWASGPPDTQYF; cdr3_nt: TGTGCCAGCAGCCAAGATTGGGCTAGCGGTCCCCCAGATACGCAGTATTTT
j_call: TRBJ2-1; d_call: .; v_call: TRBV9; clone_size: .; cdr3_aa: CASSAGTEQFF; cdr3_nt: TGTGCCAGCAGCGCCGGGACAGAGCAGTTCTTC
j_call: TRBJ2-3; d_call: .; v_call: TRBV9; clone_size: .; cdr3_aa: CASSVRGSTDTQYF; cdr3_nt: TGTGCCAGCAGCGTGCGGGGTAGCACAGATACGCAGTATTTT
j_call: TRBJ1-1; d_call: TRBD1; v_call: TRBV9; clone_size: .; cdr3_aa: CASSGQGAKRTEAFF; cdr3_nt: TGTGCCAGCAGCGGACAGGGGGCAAAAAGAACTGAAGCTTTCTTT
j_call: TRBJ2-5; d_call: TRBD2; v_call: TRBV6-5; clone_size: .; cdr3_aa: CASSYGRGAQETQYF; cdr3_nt: TGTGCCAGCAGTTACGGGCGGGGGGCTCAAGAGACCCAGTACTTC
j_call: TRBJ2-5; d_call: TRBD2; v_call: TRBV6-1; clone_size: .; cdr3_aa: CASSEIAGAETQYF; cdr3_nt: TGTGCCAGCAGTGAGATAGCGGGAGCTGAGACCCAGTACTTC
j_call: TRBJ2-3; d_call: TRBD1; v_call: TRBV29-1; clone_size: few; cdr3_aa: CSVDIGTATTDTQYF; cdr3_nt: TGCAGCGTTGATATCGGGACAGCGACCACAGATACGCAGTATTTT
j_call: TRBJ2-1; d_call: TRBD2; v_call: TRBV10-1; clone_size: .; cdr3_aa: CASRPSGPDNEQFF; cdr3_nt: TGCGCCAGCAGGCCTAGCGGGCCAGATAATGAGCAGTTCTTC
j_call: TRBJ1-1; d_call: .; v_call: TRBV28; clone_size: .; cdr3_aa: CASRPPQGLNTEAFF; cdr3_nt: TGTGCCAGCAGACCCCCCCAGGGGCTTAACACTGAAGCTTTCTTT
j_call: TRBJ2-4; d_call: .; v_call: TRBV28; clone_size: .; cdr3_aa: CASSFETLAKNIQYF; cdr3_nt: TGTGCCAGCAGTTTTGAAACATTAGCCAAAAACATTCAGTACTTC
j_call: TRBJ1-5; d_call: TRBD1; v_call: TRBV2; clone_size: .; cdr3_aa: CASRQRDRDSNQPQHF; cdr3_nt: TGTGCCAGCAGACAACGGGACAGGGATAGCAATCAGCCCCAGCATTTT
j_call: TRBJ2-1; d_call: TRBD2; v_call: TRBV7-2; clone_size: .; cdr3_aa: CASRPGLAGASSGFF; cdr3_nt: TGTGCCAGCAGACCGGGACTAGCGGGAGCTTCAAGTGGGTTCTTC
j_call: TRBJ2-4; d_call: .; v_call: TRBV7-2; clone_size: .; cdr3_aa: CASSLSAGLRGNIQYF; cdr3_nt: TGTGCCAGCAGCTTATCAGCCGGACTTAGAGGGAACATTCAGTACTTC
j_call: TRBJ1-2; d_call: .; v_call: TRBV5-1; clone_size: .; cdr3_aa: CASSRTGTNYGYTF; cdr3_nt: TGCGCCAGCAGCCGAACCGGGACAAACTATGGCTACACCTTC
j_call: TRBJ1-5; d_call: .; v_call: TRBV28; clone_size: .; cdr3_aa: CASIGQIWGNQPQHF; cdr3_nt: TGTGCCAGCATCGGACAAATTTGGGGCAATCAGCCCCAGCATTTT
j_call: TRBJ2-5; d_call: .; v_call: TRBV7-6; clone_size: .; cdr3_aa: CASSLGGWAQETQYF; cdr3_nt: TGTGCCAGCAGCTTAGGAGGGTGGGCCCAAGAGACCCAGTACTTC